This T cell receptor beta chain was profiled in a study of T-cell memory formation after mild COVID-19 (dated by TCRdb to 2020 to 2023). Study-wide context: Most TCR sequence clusters were specific to one of the two donors. Two young, previously healthy adult volunteers made up the cohort, one male and one female. T-cell clones expanding and contracting after mild COVID-19 in a couple of donors were tracked by longitudinal TCRalpha and TCRbeta repertoire sequencing. The full study reports these points: Only a couple of mild cases were covered by the study, and larger cohorts that include severe cases with pre-infection samples were considered necessary. Some responding clones were found in pre-infection memory, which suggests that pre-existing cross-reactive memory T cells took part in the SARS-CoV-2 response. The second-wave clones that peaked on day 37 were not confirmed to be SARS-CoV-2 specific. Contracting CD4+ clones were located mainly in the CM and EM memory subsets, whereas CD8+ clones were found to be enriched in EMRA. Clones contracting from day 15 to 85 had balanced CD4/CD8 phenotypes, while a second wave expanding from day 15 to 37 was biased towards CD4+.

Trimming removed 2 bases from V and 9 bases from J, leaving 9 bases between the germline ends. The germline V gene (reference sequence) sets CDR1 to SEHNR and CDR2 to FQNEAQ. Its CDR3 holds 12 amino acids, cysteine through phenylalanine. This entry keeps only the CDR3 DNA: 36 bases, framed from base 1. Ficoll-Paque density gradient centrifugation was used to isolate PBMCs. The sequencer listed for this sample is Illumina NovaSeq 6000. TCRalpha and TCRbeta cDNA libraries were constructed by 5'RACE with constant-segment primers, with sample barcodes and unique molecular identifiers being introduced. RNA was extracted from every sample with Trizol reagent. Libraries were amplified in two PCR steps, with a second sample barcode and Illumina TruSeq adapters added in the second step. Libraries were sequenced on an Illumina NovaSeq with 2 x 150 bp paired-end reads. The published analysis was carried out like this. Reads were demultiplexed and collapsed into UMI-guided consensus sequences with migec v1.2.7. Using mixcr v2.1.11, UMI consensuses were aligned to TRA and TRB V and J templates and then assembled into clonotypes. Expanded or contracted clonotypes were those called significant by both edgeR and NoisET, with noise models trained on biological replicates. For edgeR calls, the cutoffs were a false discovery rate-adjusted p below 0.01 and a log2 fold-change threshold of 1. PCA with hierarchical clustering of max-normalized trajectories of the 1000 most abundant clonotypes was used as exploratory dynamics analysis. The CD4 or CD8 phenotype of responding clones was assigned using the separately sequenced CD4+ and CD8+ repertoires. TCRdb ran its own pipeline on the public reads, namely fastp trimming at Q25 and MiXCR clone calling, and kept in-frame beta chains. Entries are consolidated by CDR3 protein sequence, retaining the most common genes and DNA. What appears here as the V and J calls and clone size reflects TCRdb's work, not the paper's. The sample table lists roughly 150,000 distinct CDR3 sequences, around 15% of them with a count of one. The ten largest make up about 14% of the sample.

In regard to this clonotype: What antigen it recognizes has not been identified. One base away there is no much larger clone; base qualities are not given.

The chain is encoded by TRBV7-9 joined to TRBJ2-3, with no confident D gene call. The sequenced material came from PBMCs or a T cell subset sorted from them (not recorded which). The TCR comes from an adult woman who had mild COVID-19 (a few samples of this study predate the infection). The sample titles of this study are shuffled in the database, so cell type and time point are left out; the donor was told from shared clones. The nucleotides read TGTGCCAGCAGCTTATCAGCTCTCACGCAGTATTTT. It translates as CASSLSALTQYF.